The source of this T cell receptor beta chain is a study of T cells in Graves' hyperthyroidism and ophthalmopathy. General study findings and limits: Most expanded thyroid clonotypes above 0.001 also appeared in blood.

Hyperthyroidism had been newly diagnosed in patients aged 18 to 65, and its duration was under 2 months. Clinical symptoms, serum thyroxine and TRAb, thyroid ultrasound and orbital computed tomography together formed the diagnostic basis. This CDR3 region has 12 residues. Germline CDR1 SGHRS, CDR2 YFSETQ. Trimming removed 4 bases from V and 8 bases from J, with 13 bases in between. TCR beta CDR3 sequences were amplified from RNA transcripts. Initially, a first-round RT-PCR of the TCR CDR3 employed the HTBI primer set. TCRdb redid the calling of the multiplex PCR reads with MiXCR, one entry per CDR3 protein. The sample records 270,000 or so distinct CDR3 sequences, less than 30% being singletons. This clonotype came up many times. The target antigen is unknown.

The sequenced material came from blood. This receptor was taken from a man between 40 and 49 years old with Graves' hyperthyroidism that later progressed to Graves' ophthalmopathy. This chain links TRBV5-1 with TRBJ2-7; D remains ambiguous. CDR3 sequence (DNA): TGCGCCAGCAGCCTCCAACACGGCAAGCAGTACTTC. Translation: CASSLQHGKQYF.